This T cell receptor (beta chain) stems from a study of T cell responses to AZD1222 COVID-19 vaccine. Clones were read by immunoSEQ multiplex PCR, and TCRdb kept only the in-frame ones, dropping some. The repertoire has under 200,000 clones, around nine tenths of them found once; the top ten carry around 5.5%. Trimming removed 2 bases from V and 5 bases from J; junction bases left unmatched: 12. There are 17 residues in the CDR3. Germline V lookup: CDR1 MNHEY, CDR2 SVGEGT. Sequenced material: peripheral blood, taken on day 0 of AZD1222 vaccination. The TCR comes from an adult in good health. The chain links TRBV6-2 or TRBV6-3 to TRBJ2-5, with TRBD2 matching 9 bases. CDR3 sequence (DNA): TGTGCCAGCAGTTACGAGCGGGGGGCCCCGTGGGTGGAGACCCAGTACTTC. Translating it yields CASSYERGAPWVETQYF.